This T cell receptor (beta chain) was sequenced for a study of T cell responses to AZD1222 COVID-19 vaccine. Points from the study as a whole: Repertoires were obtained only post-peak T cell response. In a largely white British group with more females than males, clonal diversity was possibly underestimated.

In regard to this clone: Its antigen is unidentified.

The J segment lost 2 bases and the V segment lost 0 bases, leaving 14 bases of the junction unmatched. This CDR3 is built from 18 residues. The germline CDR1 and CDR2 sequences are GTSNPN and SVGIG (reference sequence). The protocol was immunoSEQ multiplex PCR, while the TCRdb copy is restricted to in-frame clones and leaves out a portion. This table has about 110,000 clones, around 87% appearing once. The source was peripheral blood, collected on day 0 of AZD1222 vaccination. The TCR comes from an adult in good health. The chain links TRBV30 to TRBJ1-2; 8 nucleotides align to TRBD1. For the CDR3, the DNA is TGTGCCTGGAGTGTTGGGACAGGCGGAACATACGTAAACTATGGCTACACCTTC. Residues: CAWSVGTGGTYVNYGYTF. The complete variable domain, with remaining parts taken from reference TRBV30 and TRBJ1-2, reads SQTIHQWPATLVQPVGSPLSLECTVEGTSNPNLYWYRQAAGRGLQLLFYSVGIGQISSEVPQNLSASRPQDRQFILSSKKLLLSDSGFYLCAWSVGTGGTYVNYGYTFGSGTRLTVV.